This record looks at one T cell receptor (beta chain) sequence and its context. Its target is not known. The length of the CDR3 is 12 residues. With 4 bases removed from V and 0 bases from J, the gap between germline ends came to 2 bases. The V gene's germline CDR1 is SGDLS and CDR2 YYNGEE. Some clones are missing from TCRdb's copy, which holds only in-frame ones; the method was immunoSEQ multiplex PCR. The sample yields roughly 60,000 clones, 90% to 95% seen once. The sample belongs to a study of siplizumab effects on memory and regulatory T cells. Findings and limits, study-wide: Naive T cells were seemingly more diverse than memory cells, and major contributions to the alloresponse seemed to be made by them. Suppressive capability of dividing Tregs from siplizumab cultures went unverified. Siplizumab produced a significant drop in alloreactive sequences attributable to unstimulated CD4+ memory cells. Sequences below about 10^-5 frequency were poorly captured, limiting mapping of alloreactive clones.

The rearrangement joins TRBV9 to TRBJ1-3; D uncertain. Material: CD8+ T cells sorted from blood. The sequence was obtained from a human donor in good health. CDR3 sequence (DNA): TGTGCCAGCAGCAACTCTGGAAACACCATATATTTT. Translating it yields CASSNSGNTIYF.